This TCR beta chain was sequenced during a study of lymphopenia after photon versus proton radiotherapy. This table comes from immunoSEQ multiplex PCR, and its TCRdb copy is limited to in-frame clones, with some not included. In the table there are fewer than 40,000 clones, 90% to 95% of which are singletons. Whole-study results and caveats: Survival link was tested only in deceased patients; proton benefit remains a possibility. A bigger post-nadir fall in TCR diversity correlated inversely with survival time in deceased patients. After lymphocyte nadir, photon-treated repertoires showed oligoclonal expansion, especially CD8+ Temra.

As regards this clone: The antigen remains unidentified.

This TCR derives from a woman aged 50 to 60 with cholangiocarcinoma. The sequenced sample was peripheral blood, obtained from a patient treated with photon-based radiotherapy.

The CDR3 sequence is CASSISLIYNEQFF. CDR3 sequence (DNA): TGTGCCAGTAGTATTTCACTGATCTACAATGAGCAGTTCTTC. The J gene is TRBJ2-1, the V gene TRBV19, with D uncertain. CDR3 length: 14 amino acids. V dropped 3 bases and J dropped 3 bases, with 9 bases sitting between them. Germline CDR1 and CDR2: LNHDA and SQIVND (reference sequence).